This record concerns one T cell receptor (beta chain) sequence. What it binds is not known. The table came from immunoSEQ multiplex PCR; TCRdb's copy has only in-frame clones and leaves some out. Of about 960,000 clones listed, roughly 72% are singletons. Trimming took off 1 base at V and 2 bases at J, with 9 bases between the two ends. The CDR3 is made up of 15 amino acids. Germline V gene data show CDR1 as LNHDA and CDR2 as SQIVND (reference sequence). The data stem from a study of shared clonotypes between healthy human individuals. The study's findings and limits: Depth was large, yet rarefaction showed that sorted-subset sequencing was incomplete.

The receptor comes from a man aged 18-30 years in good health. The V call is TRBV19, the J call TRBJ1-3; D possibly corresponds to TRBD1 (6 bases). Sequenced material: memory CD4+ T cells sorted from blood. Subset denoted: CD45RA-negative fraction. The CDR3, as DNA: TGTGCCAGTAGTATAGGAACAGGGACTGGAAACACCATATATTTT. Translated, it gives CASSIGTGTGNTIYF. Using reference TRBV19 and TRBJ1-3 for the parts outside the CDR3, the full variable domain is DGGITQSPKYLFRKEGQNVTLSCEQNLNHDAMYWYRQDPGQGLRLIYYSQIVNDFQKGDIAEGYSVSREKKESFPLTVTSAQKNPTAFYLCASSIGTGTGNTIYFGEGSWLTVV.